This entry lists 19 T cell receptor beta chains sequenced from one sample in a study of neoadjuvant nivolumab and ipilimumab in lung cancer. Clones were sequenced by immunoSEQ multiplex PCR, and TCRdb holds only the in-frame ones, with some missing. The sample lists 25,000 to 30,000 clones, about 80% seen once, with around a sixth in the top ten. The material was tumor tissue, obtained after neoadjuvant nivolumab, alone or with ipilimumab, at or shortly before surgery. These receptor sequences come from an adult with non-small cell lung cancer.

This clone was recorded only once. The chain recombines TRBV18 with TRBJ1-3, with D uncertain. Trimming cost V 5 bases and J 0 bases, with 8 bases left between them. The CDR3 covers 14 residues. Germline V gene sequence: CDR1 KGHSH, CDR2 LQKENI. The CDR3 DNA reads TGTGCCAGCTCAGGAGGGCCCTCTGGAAACACCATATATTTT. This codes for CASSGGPSGNTIYF.

The rearrangement uses TRBV9 and TRBJ1-1; TRBD1 matches at 7 bases. Germline V gene lookup returns CDR1 SGDLS and CDR2 YYNGEE. The junction had 7 bases not matched to a gene; V was cut back by 4 bases and J by 4 bases. This CDR3 contains 14 residues. This CDR3 reads CASSPTDRITEAFF. The DNA of the CDR3 is TGTGCCAGCAGCCCCACGGACAGGATCACTGAAGCTTTCTTT.

This clone appeared a single time. The V gene is TRBV9, the J gene TRBJ2-7; D may be TRBD1 (6 bases). V lost 0 bases and J lost 7, with 20 bases in between. Germline V CDR1 and CDR2: SGDLS, YYNGEE. The CDR3 covers 16 residues. The CDR3 bases are TGTGCCAGCAGCGTAGGGGTTAGGGGGTCAGGCGAAGAGCAGTACTTC. Protein sequence: CASSVGVRGSGEEQYF. Variable domain in full (rest from reference TRBV9 and TRBJ2-7): DSGVTQTPKHLITATGQRVTLRCSPRSGDLSVYWYQQSLDQGLQFLIQYYNGEERAKGNILERFSAQQFPDLHSELNLSSLELGDSALYFCASSVGVRGSGEEQYFGPGTRLTVT.

Written as DNA, the CDR3 is TGTGCCAGCAGTCTACAGGGGGATCAGCCCCAGCATTTT. Its translation is CASSLQGDQPQHF. The rearrangement uses TRBV6-1 and TRBJ1-5, with 8 bases identical to TRBD1. Looked up from germline, CDR1 is MNHNS and CDR2 is SASEGT. V lost 5 bases and J lost 5; bases outside the gene matches: 2. The CDR3 sequence is 13 residues long.

V gene TRBV18 combines with J gene TRBJ1-2; no clear D gene. Germline V gene data show CDR1 as KGHSH and CDR2 as LQKENI. This CDR3 has 13 residues. V dropped 2 bases and J dropped 1 base, with 5 bases sitting between them. CDR3 amino acids: CASSPMDNYGYTF. CDR3 DNA: TGTGCCAGCTCACCAATGGATAACTATGGCTACACCTTC.

In DNA, the CDR3 is TGTGCCAGCAGCCAAGTTGGGGGGGGACACACAGATACGCAGTATTTT. Protein sequence: CASSQVGGGHTDTQYF. The V and J genes are TRBV14 and TRBJ2-3; D might be TRBD2 (7 bases). This CDR3 region has 16 residues. Looked up from germline, CDR1 is SGHDN and CDR2 is FVKESK. The V and J ends lost 1 base and 2 bases respectively, with 13 bases between them.

V gene TRBV28 combines with J gene TRBJ2-7; 9 positions match TRBD1. Germline assignment: CDR1 MDHEN and CDR2 SYDVKM. V was clipped by 5 bases and J by 4 bases; unmatched bases: 9. There are 15 residues in the CDR3. Here the CDR3 reads CASSAPGTGSYEQYF. The CDR3 nucleotides read TGTGCCAGCAGTGCCCCCGGGACAGGGTCGTACGAGCAGTACTTC.

The gene calls are TRBV6-5 and TRBJ1-1; D not certain. The CDR3 sequence is 12 residues long. Trimming left V 7 bases short and J 4 bases short, with 10 bases between. CDR1 is MNHEY and CDR2 is SVGAGI in the germline V gene. The CDR3 here is CASTPTRTEAFF. The CDR3 nucleotides read TGTGCCAGCACCCCTACACGCACTGAAGCTTTCTTT.

The chain recombines TRBV4-1 with TRBJ2-7; D remains ambiguous. Trimming took 4 bases from V and 5 from J, leaving 15 bases between them. The CDR3 covers 14 residues. Germline V gives CDR1 MGHRA, CDR2 YSYEKL. For the CDR3, the DNA is TGCGCCAGCAGCCCCCAAGAGTTGGCCCACGAGCAGTACTTC. This gives the protein CASSPQELAHEQYF.

The chain carries TRBV5-4 and TRBJ2-7, with D unclear. This CDR3 is 13 amino acids long. The germline gives CDR1 SGHNT, CDR2 YYREEE (reference sequence). V was cut by 0 bases and J by 6 bases, with 10 bases left in between. For the CDR3, the DNA is TGTGCCAGCAGCTTGGGAACTGATCCCGAGCAGTACTTC. This codes for CASSLGTDPEQYF.

V and J are TRBV5-4 and TRBJ2-6; the match to TRBD2 covers 7 bases. V trimming: 0 bases; J trimming: 0 bases; junction bases outside the gene matches: 3. The CDR3 runs 17 residues. Germline V CDR1 and CDR2: SGHNT, YYREEE (reference sequence). In DNA form, the CDR3 reads TGTGCCAGCAGCTTGGCTGGCGGGAGCTCTGGGGCCAACGTCCTGACTTTC. Residues: CASSLAGGSSGANVLTF.

The chain combines TRBV6-6 with TRBJ2-7, with D maybe TRBD1 (5 bases). The V and J ends lost 6 bases and 2 bases respectively, with 11 bases between them. This CDR3 contains 13 residues. Germline V gives CDR1 MNHNY, CDR2 SVGAGI (reference sequence). The CDR3 spells CASRLGHAYEQYF. In DNA form, the CDR3 reads TGTGCCAGCAGGTTGGGGCACGCCTACGAGCAGTACTTC.

The V gene is TRBV11-2, the J gene TRBJ2-1; possibly TRBD1 for D (5 bases). Trimming removed 0 bases at V and 1 base at J, with 10 bases between. This CDR3 is built from 16 residues. CDR1 and CDR2 (germline): SGHAT, FQNNGV. In nucleotides, the CDR3 is TGTGCCAGCAGCTTAGATTTTCAGGGATCCTACAATGAGCAGTTCTTC. As protein: CASSLDFQGSYNEQFF.

The genes are TRBV5-1 and TRBJ2-2, with 8 nucleotides matching TRBD1. The V gene's germline CDR1 is SGHRS and CDR2 YFSETQ. This CDR3 region has 16 residues. The ends lost 0 bases at V and 1 base at J; junction bases unmatched: 2. Here the CDR3 DNA reads TGCGCCAGCAGCTTGGACGGGACAGGGAACACCGGGGAGCTGTTTTTT. Protein product: CASSLDGTGNTGELFF.

The chain couples TRBV7-2 to TRBJ1-1; D gene unclear. V was pared by 5 bases and J by 5 bases, with 15 bases between. CDR1 is SGHTA and CDR2 is FQGNSA in the germline V gene. The CDR3 runs to 14 residues. The CDR3 is CASSLYNMDTEAFF. The CDR3 DNA reads as TGTGCCAGCAGCCTATATAACATGGATACTGAAGCTTTCTTT.

This chain links TRBV4-1 with TRBJ1-6; D is possibly TRBD1 (5 bases). The CDR3 spans 16 residues. Germline loops: CDR1 MGHRA, CDR2 YSYEKL. The V and J ends lost 0 bases and 7 bases respectively, with 13 bases between them. The CDR3, as DNA: TGCGCCAGCAGCCAAGATCGTGGGGCAGAAAATTCACCCCTCCACTTT. Translated: CASSQDRGAENSPLHF.

In its sample, this clone was seen once. The V and J genes are TRBV12-5 and TRBJ1-1; TRBD1 is a possible D gene (5 bases). The CDR3 covers 14 residues. V dropped 5 bases and J dropped 4 bases, with 14 bases sitting between them. The germline CDR1 and CDR2 sequences are LGHNT and FRNRAP. Here the CDR3 DNA reads TGTGCTAGTGGTCCCTCCGGGAGGGGCACTGAAGCTTTCTTT. It encodes CASGPSGRGTEAFF.

The chain links TRBV5-4 to TRBJ2-5; 11 positions match TRBD2. CDR1 and CDR2 (germline): SGHNT, YYREEE (reference sequence). The CDR3 consists of 16 residues. Trimming removed 0 bases from V and 1 base from J; junction bases left unmatched: 2. CDR3 sequence reads: CASSLAGTSGQETQYF. CDR3 bases: TGTGCCAGCAGCTTGGCCGGGACTAGCGGCCAAGAGACCCAGTACTTC.

The rearrangement uses TRBV7-9 and TRBJ2-3; 8 bases are shared with TRBD1. Germline CDR1 and CDR2: SEHNR and FQNEAQ (reference sequence). The CDR3 is 16 amino acids. V dropped 2 bases and J dropped 1; count of bases not matched to a gene: 5. This chain's CDR3 is CASSLPAGGGTDTQYF. CDR3 bases: TGTGCCAGCAGCTTACCGGCAGGGGGCGGCACAGATACGCAGTATTTT.